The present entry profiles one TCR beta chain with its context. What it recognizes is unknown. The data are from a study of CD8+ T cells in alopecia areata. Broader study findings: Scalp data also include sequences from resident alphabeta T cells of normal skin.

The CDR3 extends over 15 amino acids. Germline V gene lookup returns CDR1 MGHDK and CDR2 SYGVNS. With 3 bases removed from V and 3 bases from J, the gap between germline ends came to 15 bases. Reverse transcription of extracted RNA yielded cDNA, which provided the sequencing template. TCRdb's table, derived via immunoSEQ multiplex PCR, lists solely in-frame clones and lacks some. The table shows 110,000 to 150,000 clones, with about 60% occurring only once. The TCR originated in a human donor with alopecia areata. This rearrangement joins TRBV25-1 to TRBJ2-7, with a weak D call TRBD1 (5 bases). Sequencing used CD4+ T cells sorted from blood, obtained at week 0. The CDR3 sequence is CASSDPGAGIYEQYF. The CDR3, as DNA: TGTGCCAGCAGTGACCCTGGGGCAGGGATCTACGAGCAGTACTTC.